Listed below are T cell receptor beta chains from one sample, sequenced in a study of T cell repertoires in cytomegalovirus infection. Via MiXCR, TCRdb re-called the reads, giving one row per CDR3 protein. The data show about 330,000 distinct CDR3 sequences, roughly 36% seen once. The antigens for these receptors are not known. Specimen: cultured PBMCs, collected from culture after CMV antigen stimulation. The receptors come from a human donor in good health (CMV status not recorded). Some clones in this sample may be carry-over from other donors' samples. CDR3s include the opening cysteine and the closing phenylalanine or tryptophan. Fields, in order: clone size, J gene, D gene, V gene, CDR3 protein, CDR3 DNA. The D gene is left open where the match is weak. The size of a clone is reported for some rows only, either as once, few or many, or as a class for expanded clones.

NA | TRBJ1-3 | TRBD1 | TRBV6-1 | CASSRGQGAFGNTIYF | TGTGCCAGCAGTCGAGGACAGGGGGCTTTCGGAAACACCATATATTTT
NA | TRBJ2-7 | NA | TRBV7-6 | CASSPLELADSSYEQYF | TGTGCCAGCAGCCCCCTCGAACTAGCAGATAGCTCCTACGAGCAGTACTTC
NA | TRBJ2-5 | NA | TRBV6-8 | CASSAVKGETQYF | TGTGCCAGCAGTGCCGTCAAGGGAGAGACCCAGTACTTC
NA | TRBJ2-1 | TRBD2 | TRBV6-2/TRBV6-3 | CASRSGGDEQFF | TGTGCCAGCAGGAGCGGGGGGGATGAGCAGTTCTTC
few | TRBJ1-1 | NA | TRBV7-2 | CASSPGGITTEAFF | TGTGCCAGCAGCCCCGGGGGCATCACCACTGAAGCTTTCTTT
NA | TRBJ2-1 | TRBD2 | TRBV19 | CASSSQTTSGRAGEQFF | TGTGCCAGTAGTAGCCAGACGACTAGCGGGAGGGCCGGTGAGCAGTTCTTC
NA | TRBJ1-2 | NA | TRBV12-3/TRBV12-4 | CASSLGVDGNYGYTF | TGTGCCAGCAGTTTAGGGGTGGACGGGAACTATGGCTACACCTTC
NA | TRBJ1-4 | NA | TRBV7-6 | CASSRTGSTNEKLFF | TGTGCCAGCAGCCGAACGGGATCAACTAATGAAAAACTGTTTTTT
few | TRBJ2-1 | NA | TRBV6-5 | CASSYMDRDNEQFF | TGTGCCAGCAGTTACATGGACAGAGACAATGAGCAGTTCTTC
NA | TRBJ2-3 | NA | TRBV4-3 | CASSQDPDRDTQYF | TGCGCCAGCAGCCAAGATCCGGACCGGGATACGCAGTATTTT
NA | TRBJ2-1 | TRBD2 | TRBV4-1 | CASSQSGVSGRNEQFF | TGCGCCAGCAGCCAAAGTGGGGTTAGCGGGAGGAATGAGCAGTTCTTC
NA | TRBJ2-5 | TRBD2 | TRBV20-1 | CSVRSPGGGTQETQYF | TGCAGTGTCCGCAGTCCCGGGGGGGGGACACAAGAGACCCAGTACTTC
NA | TRBJ2-1 | TRBD2 | TRBV7-2 | CASSPPAVAGVGNEQFF | TGTGCCAGCAGCCCACCGGCGGTCGCGGGAGTTGGAAATGAGCAGTTCTTC
NA | TRBJ1-1 | TRBD1 | TRBV6-1 | CASSEPRGRTNTEAFF | TGTGCCAGCAGCGAACCAAGGGGGCGAACGAACACTGAAGCTTTCTTT
few | TRBJ1-5 | NA | TRBV6-1 | CASTPSGRQVNQPQHF | TGTGCCAGCACGCCAAGCGGCCGACAGGTCAATCAGCCCCAGCATTTT
few | TRBJ1-6 | TRBD1 | TRBV19 | CASSPGQVLNSPLHF | TGTGCCAGTAGTCCGGGACAGGTCCTTAATTCACCCCTCCACTTT
few | TRBJ1-2 | NA | TRBV19 | CATAGRRVGLRGYTF | TGTGCCACCGCCGGGCGGCGAGTGGGCCTTAGGGGCTACACCTTC
NA | TRBJ2-2 | NA | TRBV6-2/TRBV6-3 | CASRERQGPTGELFF | TGTGCCAGCAGAGAACGGCAAGGCCCCACCGGGGAGCTGTTTTTT
NA | TRBJ2-1 | TRBD2 | TRBV19 | CASRTRTSGRNYNEQFF | TGTGCCAGTAGAACACGGACTAGCGGGAGGAACTACAATGAGCAGTTCTTC
few | TRBJ2-1 | TRBD1 | TRBV4-3 | CASSQDPDGTGENEQFF | TGCGCCAGCAGCCAAGACCCTGATGGGACAGGGGAGAATGAGCAGTTCTTC
few | TRBJ2-3 | TRBD2 | TRBV2 | CASSEASGRSTDTQYF | TGTGCCAGCAGTGAAGCTAGCGGGAGGTCGACAGATACGCAGTATTTT
many | TRBJ1-6 | TRBD1 | TRBV7-2 | CASSLQTGRPNSPLHF | TGTGCCAGCAGCCTCCAGACAGGGAGGCCCAATTCACCCCTCCACTTT